This entry lists 10 T cell receptor beta chains sequenced from one sample in a study of cytomegalovirus exposure and HLA in healthy donors (dated 2017 in TCRdb). Receptor libraries were prepared by the immunoSEQ multiplex PCR assay. For the multiplex PCR, a mixture combining 60 forward primers for TCR Vbeta segments and 13 reverse primers for TCR Jbeta segments was used. TCRdb retrieved this table from immuneACCESS and kept in-frame rearrangements only. Not all clones are present; in checked studies, unresolved V genes account for under half, and no reason is known for the remainder. The sample table shows about 110,000 clones, and approximately 72% are seen once. About 2.2% of the sample belongs to the ten largest clones. Sequencing was carried out using PBMCs. All receptors derive from a man aged 25 to 40 in good health and CMV-seronegative.

This clone has just a few counts. The V gene is TRBV11-2, the J gene TRBJ1-6; D unresolved. Per germline, CDR1 SGHAT and CDR2 FQNNGV. There are 15 residues in the CDR3. V lost 0 bases to trimming and J lost 10 bases, with 13 bases between them. CDR3 sequence: CASSLDSHTTSPLHF. Written as DNA, the CDR3 is TGTGCCAGCAGCTTAGACTCACATACTACCTCACCCCTCCACTTT.

The genes are TRBV7-2 and TRBJ2-2; 9 bases agree with TRBD1. The trim removed 5 bases at V and 2 bases at J, leaving 3 bases unmatched. Germline-derived CDR1 and CDR2 are SGHTA and FQGNSA. The CDR3 contains 15 residues. The CDR3 spells CASSKTGGNTGELFF. The DNA of the CDR3 is TGTGCCAGCAGCAAAACAGGGGGCAACACCGGGGAGCTGTTTTTT.

The rearrangement links TRBV7-2 to TRBJ2-4; D perhaps matches TRBD1 (5 bases). Per germline, CDR1 SGHTA and CDR2 FQGNSA. Between the trimmed V and J ends, which lost 3 bases and 6 bases, there was a span of 9 bases. The CDR3 extends over 13 amino acids. CDR3 in DNA: TGTGCCAGCAGCTTGCAGGGTGGAAACATTCAGTACTTC. It codes for CASSLQGGNIQYF. Drawing the rest from reference TRBV7-2 and TRBJ2-4, the complete variable domain is GAGVSQSPSNKVTEKGKDVELRCDPISGHTALYWYRQSLGQGLEFLIYFQGNSAPDKSGLPSDRFSAERTGGSVSTLTIQRTQQEDSAVYLCASSLQGGNIQYFGAGTRLSVL.

The chain is built from TRBV19 and TRBJ2-5, with 12 bases lining up with TRBD2. Germline CDR1 is LNHDA and CDR2 is SQIVND (reference sequence). The CDR3 sequence is 17 residues long. V shed 5 bases, J shed 5 bases, and the junction held 12 bases outside the gene matches. The CDR3 sequence: CASSSWTSGAFWETQYF. The CDR3 DNA sequence: TGTGCCAGTAGTTCCTGGACTAGCGGGGCCTTCTGGGAGACCCAGTACTTC. Supplemented by reference TRBV19 and TRBJ2-5, the full variable domain reads DGGITQSPKYLFRKEGQNVTLSCEQNLNHDAMYWYRQDPGQGLRLIYYSQIVNDFQKGDIAEGYSVSREKKESFPLTVTSAQKNPTAFYLCASSSWTSGAFWETQYFGPGTRLLVL.

This clone was counted between two and nine times. V gene TRBV11-2 combines with J gene TRBJ2-1; TRBD1 matches 11 bases. The CDR3 is 15 residues long. V shed 5 bases, J shed 9 bases, and the junction held 9 bases outside the gene matches. Germline V gene lookup returns CDR1 SGHAT and CDR2 FQNNGV. CDR3 sequence: CASSAGTGGTGEQFF. CDR3 sequence (DNA): TGTGCCAGCAGCGCCGGGACAGGGGGGACGGGTGAGCAGTTCTTC.

This clone was picked up a small number of times. The chain combines TRBV5-6 with TRBJ2-6; no firm D call. Per germline, CDR1 SGHDT and CDR2 YYEEEE. V was cut by 5 bases and J by 0 bases, with 6 bases left in between. The CDR3 spans 14 residues. CDR3 sequence reads: CASSGLSGANVLTF. As DNA, the CDR3 is TGTGCCAGCAGTGGCCTCTCTGGGGCCAACGTCCTGACTTTC.

This clone was counted a few times. CDR3 region: CASSEGDVTAGGPSYEQFF. CDR3 coding DNA: TGTGCCAGCAGTGAAGGTGACGTGACCGCGGGAGGGCCCTCCTATGAGCAGTTCTTC. This chain joins TRBV6-1 and TRBJ2-1; 9 positions match TRBD2. The germline gives CDR1 MNHNS, CDR2 SASEGT. V was pared by 1 base and J by 8 bases, with 18 bases of the junction left unmatched. The CDR3 spans 19 residues.

V usage is TRBV20-1 and J usage is TRBJ2-3; D gene uncertain. Trimming shortened V by 6 bases and J by 7 bases, and 11 bases separated the two germline ends. The CDR3 loop spans 11 amino acids. CDR1 and CDR2 from the germline V gene are DFQATT and SNEGSKA (reference sequence). The CDR3: CSARPDHTQYF. The DNA of the CDR3 is TGCAGTGCGAGGCCAGACCATACGCAGTATTTT.

This clone was counted only a few times. The chain is built from TRBV6-5 and TRBJ1-1; a possible D gene is TRBD1 (6 bases). CDR1 and CDR2 (germline): MNHEY, SVGAGI. V shed 6 bases and J shed 1 base, with 12 bases lying between them. CDR3 size: 14 residues. CDR3 region: CASSITGWNTEAFF. The CDR3 DNA reads TGTGCCAGCAGCATAACAGGGTGGAACACTGAAGCTTTCTTT.

V and J are TRBV29-1 and TRBJ2-5, with a weak D call TRBD2 (7 bases). V was cut by 4 bases and J by 0 bases, with 15 bases left in between. The CDR3 runs 15 residues. Per germline, CDR1 SQVTM and CDR2 ANQGSEA. As DNA, the CDR3 is TGCAGCGTTGTTCCAGGGAGGGGGTACCAAGAGACCCAGTACTTC. Its protein is CSVVPGRGYQETQYF.